The 30 T cell receptor beta chains below were found in one sample sequenced in a study of blood T cell repertoires in COVID-19. Produced via immunoSEQ multiplex PCR; TCRdb's table is partial and in-frame only. The table includes roughly 79,000 clones, 84% detected once. Sequencing was carried out using peripheral blood. Every receptor here comes from a man over 45 with acute or convalescent COVID-19.

The rearrangement joins TRBV4-3 to TRBJ1-1; D remains unclear. This CDR3 has 16 residues. The V end lost 0 bases, the J end lost 1 base, and 12 bases lay between the germline ends. Germline V gene data show CDR1 as LGHNA and CDR2 as YSLEER. The DNA for the CDR3 is TGCGCCAGCAGCCAAGACCCGGACTCACGGAACACTGAAGCTTTCTTT. Protein sequence: CASSQDPDSRNTEAFF.

The J gene is TRBJ1-3, the V gene TRBV3-1 (or the pseudogene TRBV3-2); D call uncertain. Per germline, CDR1 LGHDT and CDR2 YNNKEL (reference sequence). V lost 1 base to trimming and J lost 2 bases, with 9 bases between them. The CDR3 extends over 15 amino acids. The CDR3 sequence: CASSQGGGTGNTIYF. In DNA, the CDR3 is TGTGCCAGCAGCCAAGGCGGAGGGACTGGAAACACCATATATTTT.

This chain uses TRBV6-2 or TRBV6-3 with TRBJ1-1, with 9 bases lining up with TRBD1. Per the germline V gene, CDR1 is MNHEY and CDR2 is SVGEGT. This CDR3 is built from 13 residues. J was trimmed by 5 bases and V by 3 bases; bases with no gene match: 1. The CDR3 nucleotides read TGTGCCAGCAGTTATGGGACAGGGACTGAAGCTTTCTTT. This encodes CASSYGTGTEAFF.

The gene calls are TRBV2 and TRBJ2-1, with 8 bases lining up with TRBD2. The CDR3 runs to 16 residues. The germline CDR1 and CDR2 sequences are SNHLY and FYNNEI. With 6 bases clipped from V and 2 bases from J, the junction kept 9 bases outside the gene matches. CDR3 protein: CASRAFFGRAYNEQFF. The CDR3 bases are TGTGCCAGCAGAGCATTCTTCGGGAGGGCCTACAATGAGCAGTTCTTC.

The CDR3 protein is CASSKGPQGKEDTIYF. DNA for the CDR3: TGTGCCAGCAGCAAAGGCCCGCAGGGGAAGGAGGACACCATATATTTT. The rearrangement links TRBV21-1 to TRBJ1-3; no check of the table's D call, TRBD1, against the DNA was made. TRBV21-1 is given as a pseudogene. The CDR3 consists of 16 residues.

This rearrangement joins TRBV18 to TRBJ2-1; 9 bases align to TRBD2. Per the germline V gene, CDR1 is KGHSH and CDR2 is LQKENI. With 3 bases clipped from V and 0 bases from J, the junction kept 0 bases outside the gene matches. This CDR3 region has 15 residues. The CDR3 spells CASSPSGGSYNEQFF. For the CDR3, the DNA is TGTGCCAGCTCACCTAGCGGGGGCTCCTACAATGAGCAGTTCTTC.

The chain joins TRBV19 to TRBJ1-6, with D possibly TRBD1 on 5 matching bases. V was trimmed by 6 bases and J by 9 bases, leaving 15 bases between them. CDR3 size: 14 residues. The germline CDR1 and CDR2 sequences are LNHDA and SQIVND (reference sequence). In nucleotides, the CDR3 is TGTGCCAGTAGCGACCAAGGGCAGGGTTCACCCCTCCACTTT. Residues: CASSDQGQGSPLHF.

The V gene is TRBV9, the J gene TRBJ1-3, with unresolved D. The CDR3 loop spans 15 amino acids. V dropped 0 bases and J dropped 0 bases, with 7 bases sitting between them. The germline CDR1 and CDR2 sequences are SGDLS and YYNGEE. In nucleotides, the CDR3 is TGTGCCAGCAGCGTAGGTTTCAGCTCTGGAAACACCATATATTTT. Its translation: CASSVGFSSGNTIYF.

This clone occurred a few times. This chain uses TRBV6-5 with TRBJ1-2, with D possibly being TRBD1 (5 bases). The CDR3 runs to 12 residues. Deletions cut 7 bases from V and 4 bases from J, with 10 bases between. Germline CDR1 and CDR2: MNHEY and SVGAGI. In nucleotides, the CDR3 is TGTGCCAGCACCAGGGTGGGCTATGGCTACACCTTC. This codes for CASTRVGYGYTF.

J is TRBJ2-5 and V is TRBV3-1 (or the pseudogene TRBV3-2); tentatively, D is TRBD1 (6 bases). CDR1 is LGHDT and CDR2 is YNNKEL in the germline V gene (reference sequence). Trimming removed 1 base at V and 5 bases at J, with 23 bases between. The CDR3 has 18 amino acids. CDR3 nucleotides: TGTGCCAGCAGCCAAGTGGGGGCGGGCAGGAACCTTAGGGAGACCCAGTACTTC. Translation gives CASSQVGAGRNLRETQYF.

The J gene is TRBJ2-5, the V gene TRBV7-9; TRBD2 matches 8 bases. Germline values: CDR1 SEHNR, CDR2 FQNEAQ (reference sequence). V dropped 3 bases and J dropped 4; count of bases not matched to a gene: 1. The CDR3 has 13 residues. The CDR3 spells CASSLGLVETQYF. The CDR3 bases are TGTGCCAGCAGCTTGGGACTAGTAGAGACCCAGTACTTC.

The chain carries TRBV7-9 and TRBJ1-2; no reliable D call. The germline gives CDR1 SEHNR, CDR2 FQNEAQ (reference sequence). The ends were cut back, 3 bases at V and 6 bases at J, with 11 bases in the middle. The CDR3 runs to 13 residues. CDR3 residues: CASSLPGFDGYTF. The CDR3 nucleotides read TGTGCCAGCAGCTTGCCGGGTTTCGATGGCTACACCTTC.

V is TRBV5-1 and J is TRBJ2-7, with D perhaps TRBD2 (5 bases). The CDR3 spans 13 residues. Trimming left V 0 bases short and J 5 bases short, with 9 bases between. Germline V gives CDR1 SGHRS, CDR2 YFSETQ. The CDR3, as DNA: TGCGCCAGCAGCTTGGGGACTCGCCACGAGCAGTACTTC. Translated: CASSLGTRHEQYF.

The chain couples TRBV5-6 to TRBJ1-1, with D maybe TRBD1 (6 bases). The germline V and J ends were trimmed by 2 bases and 1 base, with 9 bases remaining between them. The CDR3 is 14 residues long. Germline CDR1 is SGHDT and CDR2 is YYEEEE. The CDR3 is CASSLDRSNTEAFF. The CDR3 DNA sequence: TGTGCCAGCAGCTTAGACAGGTCGAACACTGAAGCTTTCTTT.

V gene TRBV5-1 combines with J gene TRBJ1-1; D uncertain. Looked up from germline, CDR1 is SGHRS and CDR2 is YFSETQ. V dropped 4 bases and J dropped 5 bases, with 21 bases sitting between them. The CDR3 totals 16 residues. CDR3 sequence reads: CASSPPGSRSRTEAFF. As DNA, the CDR3 is TGCGCCAGCAGCCCTCCGGGGAGTAGGAGTAGGACTGAAGCTTTCTTT.

In DNA form, the CDR3 reads TGTGCCAGCTCTACGAATAGGGGTACCGGAAACACCATATATTTT. Its translation: CASSTNRGTGNTIYF. The chain combines TRBV18 with TRBJ1-3, with TRBD1 as a possible D gene (5 bases). Germline CDR1 reads KGHSH; CDR2 reads LQKENI. V lost 6 bases and J lost 4, with 16 bases in between. The CDR3 covers 15 residues.

CDR3 residues: CASSVDPGSYEQYF. The CDR3 region has the DNA TGTGCCAGCAGCGTAGACCCGGGTTCCTACGAGCAGTACTTC. This chain links TRBV9 with TRBJ2-7; the D is unclear. The CDR3 runs to 14 residues. Trimming removed 0 bases at V and 1 base at J, with 8 bases between. Per the germline V gene, CDR1 is SGDLS and CDR2 is YYNGEE.

The chain is built from TRBV7-3 and TRBJ2-2; D uncertain. Germline V gene sequence: CDR1 SGHTA, CDR2 FQGTGA. The V and J ends lost 0 bases and 6 bases respectively, with 11 bases between them. The CDR3 sequence is 15 residues long. CDR3 amino acids: CASSLTGVGSGELFF. CDR3 coding DNA: TGTGCCAGCAGCTTAACCGGAGTGGGTTCCGGGGAGCTGTTTTTT.

The chain joins TRBV6-1 to TRBJ2-3, with TRBD1 matching over 7 bases. This CDR3 has 16 amino acids. The ends lost 3 bases at V and 1 base at J; junction bases unmatched: 7. Germline V gives CDR1 MNHNS, CDR2 SASEGT. The CDR3 DNA reads as TGTGCCAGCAGTGACCCGGACAGGTTTCGCACAGATACGCAGTATTTT. Protein: CASSDPDRFRTDTQYF.

This clone was seen only a few times. This chain connects TRBV6-5 to TRBJ2-1, with a possible D match to TRBD1 (6 bases). The CDR3 covers 15 residues. Germline CDR1 and CDR2: MNHEY and SVGAGI. With 4 bases removed from V and 0 bases from J, the gap between germline ends came to 10 bases. CDR3 residues: CASSLDRPSYNEQFF. The CDR3 DNA is TGTGCCAGCAGTTTAGACAGGCCCTCCTACAATGAGCAGTTCTTC.

This chain connects TRBV4-3 to TRBJ1-3; D uncertain. This CDR3 has 17 residues. Germline V gives CDR1 LGHNA, CDR2 YSLEER. The V and J ends lost 4 bases and 1 base respectively, with 17 bases between them. CDR3 nucleotides: TGCGCCAGCAGCCTATCGTCCCGGGCGGGGTCTGGAAACACCATATATTTT. This codes for CASSLSSRAGSGNTIYF.

The gene calls are TRBV5-4 and TRBJ2-1, with TRBD2 matching over 7 bases. The CDR3 consists of 16 residues. J gave up 7 bases and V 0 bases, and 10 bases lay outside the gene matches. Per the germline V gene, CDR1 is SGHNT and CDR2 is YYREEE (reference sequence). CDR3 sequence reads: CASSLGEGQPTNEQFF. Here the CDR3 DNA reads TGTGCCAGCAGCTTGGGGGAGGGCCAGCCTACGAATGAGCAGTTCTTC.

V is TRBV12-1 and J is TRBJ2-7; the tabulated D call, TRBD1, remains unverified against the DNA. TRBV12-1 is a pseudogene segment. The CDR3 consists of 15 residues. The CDR3 region has the DNA TGTGCCAGCATCCTCCGGGACAGGGGTTTCTACGAGCAGTACTTC. Translated: CASILRDRGFYEQYF.

This clone was counted once. The chain carries TRBV27 and TRBJ2-1; 8 bases agree with TRBD1. CDR1 and CDR2 from the germline V gene are MNHEY and SMNVEV (reference sequence). V trimming: 2 bases; J trimming: 2 bases; junction bases outside the gene matches: 2. The CDR3 length is 15 residues. For the CDR3, the DNA is TGTGCCAGCAGTTTAGGACAGGGCACCTACAATGAGCAGTTCTTC. Its protein product is CASSLGQGTYNEQFF.

This clone occurred many times. The chain employs TRBV5-1 and TRBJ2-4, with TRBD1 identical over 10 bases. The junction had 9 bases not matched to a gene; V was cut back by 4 bases and J by 5 bases. CDR1 and CDR2 (germline): SGHRS, YFSETQ. This CDR3 is 16 amino acids long. CDR3 amino acids: CASSRQGAGFENIQYF. In DNA, the CDR3 is TGCGCCAGCAGCAGACAGGGGGCGGGTTTTGAAAACATTCAGTACTTC. Combining the CDR3 with reference TRBV5-1 and TRBJ2-4 gives the whole variable domain KAGVTQTPRYLIKTRGQQVTLSCSPISGHRSVSWYQQTPGQGLQFLFEYFSETQRNKGNFPGRFSGRQFSNSRSEMNVSTLELGDSALYLCASSRQGAGFENIQYFGAGTRLSVL.

The chain carries TRBV7-6 and TRBJ1-3; D may be TRBD1 (5 bases). The CDR3 has 15 residues. Germline assignment: CDR1 SGHVS and CDR2 FNYEAQ. V was trimmed by 4 bases and J by 4 bases, leaving 14 bases between them. The CDR3 region is CASSWGQGTGNTIYF. The CDR3 DNA sequence: TGTGCCAGCAGCTGGGGCCAGGGTACGGGAAACACCATATATTTT.

The rearrangement joins TRBV7-9 to TRBJ1-1; TRBD1 aligns across 10 bases. CDR3 length: 15 amino acids. Unmatched junction bases numbered 3, after V lost 5 bases and J lost 0 bases. Germline CDR1 and CDR2: SEHNR and FQNEAQ (reference sequence). The CDR3 here is CASSPGTGVNTEAFF. CDR3 coding DNA: TGTGCCAGCAGCCCTGGGACAGGGGTGAACACTGAAGCTTTCTTT.

In DNA form, the CDR3 reads TGTGCCAGCTCACCAATTGACAGGGCCACTGAAGCTTTCTTT. It codes for CASSPIDRATEAFF. This chain links TRBV18 with TRBJ1-1, with TRBD1 matching 7 bases. This CDR3 has 14 residues. V was pared by 2 bases and J by 4 bases, with 4 bases of the junction left unmatched. Germline V lookup: CDR1 KGHSH, CDR2 LQKENI.

The rearrangement uses TRBV12-3 or TRBV12-4 and TRBJ1-2, with D possibly being TRBD1 (5 bases). Trimming took 6 bases from V and 7 from J, leaving 15 bases between them. The CDR3 runs 13 residues. In DNA form, the CDR3 reads TGTGCCAGCAGCCTCGATCATCAGGGTGGCTACACCTTC. It yields the protein CASSLDHQGGYTF.

J is TRBJ1-2 and V is TRBV18; D unresolved. The ends were cut back, 4 bases at V and 8 bases at J, with 8 bases in the middle. This CDR3 comprises 11 residues. CDR1 is KGHSH and CDR2 is LQKENI in the germline V gene. The CDR3 reads CASSLARGYTF. CDR3 DNA sequence: TGTGCCAGCTCACTTGCCCGGGGCTACACCTTC.